Listed here are 21 T cell receptor beta chains from one sample, sequenced in a study of T cells in Graves' hyperthyroidism and ophthalmopathy (dated 2019 in TCRdb). The library relied on multiplex PCR. The instrument given in TCRdb is Illumina HiSeq 2000. The TCR beta CDR3 regions were amplified from RNA transcripts. The TCR CDR3 was subjected to a first round of RT-PCR using the HTBI primer set and the Qiagen OneStep RT-PCR kit. The raw public reads went through TCRdb reprocessing: fastp at Q25, MiXCR clone calling, in-frame beta chains kept. CDR3 protein sequences are deduplicated, and each keeps its most common genes and DNA. The sample data list 250,000 to 300,000 distinct CDR3 sequences, and roughly 13% of these were observed just once. Roughly 8.2% of the sample is held by the ten biggest clonotypes. Source material: blood. The receptor source for this set is a woman aged 35 to 49 with Graves' hyperthyroidism.

In this sample, this clonotype turned up many times. The genes are TRBV6-1 and TRBJ1-5; the match to TRBD1 covers 10 bases. Germline V lookup: CDR1 MNHNS, CDR2 SASEGT. The CDR3 has 15 amino acids. Losses at the gene ends were 6 bases for V and 4 bases for J; bases not matched to a gene: 6. The CDR3 loop reads CASRHRDRGNQPQHF. Written as DNA, the CDR3 is TGTGCCAGCAGACACCGGGACAGGGGTAATCAGCCCCAGCATTTT.

This chain uses TRBV25-1 with TRBJ1-1; D ambiguous. The ends were cut back, 10 bases at V and 4 bases at J, with 16 bases in the middle. Germline loops: CDR1 MGHDK, CDR2 SYGVNS. CDR3 length equals 13 residues. The CDR3 reads CAKVWLGFTEAFF. For the CDR3, the DNA is TGTGCCAAAGTGTGGTTAGGGTTCACTGAAGCTTTCTTT.

This clonotype came up many times. The V gene is TRBV6-1, the J gene TRBJ2-7, with 7 bases lining up with TRBD2. The germline V gene has CDR1 MNHNS and CDR2 SASEGT. The CDR3 loop spans 17 amino acids. The V segment lost 3 bases and the J segment 3 bases; nucleotides outside the gene matches: 14. Here the CDR3 reads CASSDPDNWGGLYEQYF. The CDR3 DNA follows: TGTGCCAGCAGTGACCCGGACAATTGGGGGGGACTCTACGAGCAGTACTTC.

In this sample, this clonotype turned up many times. The chain combines TRBV28 with TRBJ1-1; TRBD1 matches at 9 bases. Germline trimming cut 2 bases from V and 11 bases from J; bases unmatched to any gene: 6. CDR1 MDHEN and CDR2 SYDVKM come from the germline V gene. The CDR3 length is 13 residues. This CDR3 is CASSLPGTGRAFF. In DNA, the CDR3 is TGTGCCAGCAGTTTACCCGGGACAGGGAGGGCTTTCTTT.

CDR3 sequence reads: CASSLEGAGSPLTEAFF. The CDR3 DNA reads TGTGCCAGCAGCTTAGAGGGGGCAGGATCGCCCCTCACTGAAGCTTTCTTT. The chain recombines TRBV27 with TRBJ1-1, with TRBD1 matching over 7 bases. This CDR3 comprises 17 residues. V was pared by 6 bases and J by 4 bases, with 17 bases of the junction left unmatched. Germline V gene data show CDR1 as MNHEY and CDR2 as SMNVEV (reference sequence).

This clonotype was picked up a small number of times. V and J are TRBV4-2 and TRBJ1-6; 7 bases agree with TRBD1. With V trimmed by 3 bases and J by 7 bases, 9 bases remained unmatched. Germline CDR1 and CDR2: LGHNA and YNFKEQ. The CDR3 is 16 amino acids. CDR3 loop: CASSHEQGERNSPLHF. The DNA of the CDR3 is TGTGCCAGCAGCCATGAGCAGGGGGAAAGGAATTCACCCCTCCACTTT.

This clonotype has only a few counts. The chain employs TRBV27 and TRBJ1-4; D is unresolved. The CDR3 has 16 residues. Trimming removed 0 bases from V and 11 bases from J, with 19 bases in between. The germline V gene encodes CDR1 MNHEY and CDR2 SMNVEV (reference sequence). The DNA of the CDR3 is TGTGCCAGCAGTTTATCCTTGTGGCAGGCTAATTCCAAACTGTTTTTT. This sequence encodes CASSLSLWQANSKLFF.

The V gene is TRBV19, the J gene TRBJ2-5; 11 positions match TRBD1. The germline CDR1 and CDR2 sequences are LNHDA and SQIVND (reference sequence). V gave up 3 bases and J gave up 1 base; unmatched junction bases: 1. CDR3 length: 15 amino acids. The CDR3 DNA reads as TGTGCCAGTAGTATGGACAGGGGGCTCCAAGAGACCCAGTACTTC. Residues: CASSMDRGLQETQYF. Drawing the rest from reference TRBV19 and TRBJ2-5, the complete variable domain is DGGITQSPKYLFRKEGQNVTLSCEQNLNHDAMYWYRQDPGQGLRLIYYSQIVNDFQKGDIAEGYSVSREKKESFPLTVTSAQKNPTAFYLCASSMDRGLQETQYFGPGTRLLVL.

This clonotype was observed many times. This chain uses TRBV30 with TRBJ2-7; D gene ambiguous. V lost 0 bases and J lost 2, with 8 bases in between. The CDR3 sequence is 13 residues long. Germline CDR1 GTSNPN, CDR2 SVGIG (reference sequence). The CDR3 sequence is CAWSVSLTYEQYF. CDR3 bases: TGTGCCTGGAGTGTATCCCTCACCTACGAGCAGTACTTC.

This clonotype was counted many times. The chain uses TRBV13 and TRBJ2-7; 12 bases agree with TRBD2. The CDR3 is made up of 15 amino acids. Germline assignment: CDR1 PRHDT and CDR2 FYEKMQ (reference sequence). Trimming at V came to 6 bases and at J to 4 bases, leaving 7 bases not matched to a gene. In DNA form, the CDR3 reads TGTGCCAGCAGGAGACTAGCGGGAGTCGGGTACGAGCAGTACTTC. Translated, it gives CASRRLAGVGYEQYF.

This clonotype was observed at least ten times. The CDR3 DNA follows: TGTGCCAGCGCCCTGACAGGGGGTGGTTCACCCCTCCACTTT. Translated, it gives CASALTGGGSPLHF. The genes are TRBV28 and TRBJ1-6; 9 bases match TRBD1. CDR1 and CDR2 from the germline V gene are MDHEN and SYDVKM. There are 14 residues in the CDR3. The junction had 8 bases not matched to a gene; V was cut back by 8 bases and J by 9 bases. Combining the CDR3 with reference TRBV28 and TRBJ1-6 gives the whole variable domain DVKVTQSSRYLVKRTGEKVFLECVQDMDHENMFWYRQDPGLGLRLIYFSYDVKMKEKGDIPEGYSVSREKKERFSLILESASTNQTSMYLCASALTGGGSPLHFGNGTRLTVT.

V is TRBV29-1 and J is TRBJ2-7; D is possibly TRBD1 (5 bases). Germline CDR1 SQVTM, CDR2 ANQGSEA. The CDR3 consists of 13 residues. The ends were cut back, 3 bases at V and 4 bases at J, with 13 bases in the middle. The CDR3 here is CSVEGQGRYEQYF. DNA of the CDR3: TGCAGCGTTGAGGGCCAGGGTCGGTACGAGCAGTACTTC.

This clonotype has only a few counts. The gene calls are TRBV19 and TRBJ1-3, with D hard to call. There are 14 residues in the CDR3. The V gene's germline CDR1 is LNHDA and CDR2 SQIVND (reference sequence). V lost 5 bases and J lost 0, with 8 bases in between. The CDR3 DNA is TGTGCCAGTAGTGGAACCGTCTCTGGAAACACCATATATTTT. Amino acid sequence: CASSGTVSGNTIYF.

The table lists this clonotype with many counts. The chain carries TRBV12-3 or TRBV12-4 and TRBJ2-1; D uncertain. V dropped 1 base and J dropped 9 bases, with 13 bases sitting between them. The CDR3 totals 14 residues. The CDR3 DNA reads TGTGCCAGCAGTTTAGGGACCCCAGCAGGTGAGCAGTTCTTC. Protein product: CASSLGTPAGEQFF.

This clonotype has a count of ten or more. This chain joins TRBV7-2 and TRBJ2-7; no reliable D call. Germline V lookup: CDR1 SGHTA, CDR2 FQGNSA. This CDR3 is 15 amino acids long. V was cut by 2 bases and J by 0 bases, with 11 bases left in between. The DNA for the CDR3 is TGTGCCAGCAGCTTATCCAGGACCACCTCCTACGAGCAGTACTTC. This gives the protein CASSLSRTTSYEQYF.

This clonotype was seen repeatedly, ten times or more. J is TRBJ1-6 and V is TRBV6-2 or TRBV6-3; possible D gene TRBD1, 6 bases. V was trimmed by 6 bases and J by 7 bases, leaving 16 bases between them. The V gene's germline CDR1 is MNHEY and CDR2 SVGEGT. CDR3 length equals 15 residues. For the CDR3, the DNA is TGTGCCAGCAGGTTGGACAGCCGAGGGAATTCACCCCTCCACTTT. This translates into CASRLDSRGNSPLHF.

A few counts support this clonotype. The CDR3 protein is CASSFVLGYSSYNEQFF. DNA of the CDR3: TGTGCCAGCAGCTTTGTACTAGGATACAGCTCCTACAATGAGCAGTTCTTC. The chain employs TRBV11-3 and TRBJ2-1; D perhaps matches TRBD2 (5 bases). The V gene's germline CDR1 is SGHNT and CDR2 YENEEA. The ends were cut back, 3 bases at V and 0 bases at J, with 15 bases in the middle. The CDR3 totals 17 residues.

This clonotype was picked up many times. The chain joins TRBV28 to TRBJ2-7; 10 positions match TRBD1. Germline V CDR1 and CDR2: MDHEN, SYDVKM. CDR3 length equals 15 residues. The trim removed 5 bases at V and 4 bases at J, leaving 8 bases unmatched. The CDR3 sequence is CASSTGQGSVYEQYF. CDR3 DNA: TGTGCCAGCAGTACGGGACAGGGGTCCGTATACGAGCAGTACTTC. Together with reference TRBV28 and TRBJ2-7, the CDR3 gives the full variable domain: DVKVTQSSRYLVKRTGEKVFLECVQDMDHENMFWYRQDPGLGLRLIYFSYDVKMKEKGDIPEGYSVSREKKERFSLILESASTNQTSMYLCASSTGQGSVYEQYFGPGTRLTVT.

The table lists this clonotype with a few counts. The V call is TRBV6-1, the J call TRBJ1-2; D is unresolved. CDR3 length: 13 amino acids. Germline loops: CDR1 MNHNS, CDR2 SASEGT. V lost 6 bases to trimming and J lost 6 bases, with 14 bases between them. Here the CDR3 DNA reads TGTGCCAGCAGCTCCAATAGGGAAAATGGCTACACCTTC. Its protein product is CASSSNRENGYTF.

V usage is TRBV9 and J usage is TRBJ2-3, with 8 bases matching TRBD2. Unmatched junction bases numbered 11, after V lost 4 bases and J lost 4 bases. The CDR3 runs to 16 residues. Germline CDR1 is SGDLS and CDR2 is YYNGEE. CDR3 nucleotide sequence: TGTGCCAGCAGCCCAGAGGCTAGCGGGCTTGCAGATACGCAGTATTTT. Amino acids: CASSPEASGLADTQYF.

This clonotype has ten or more counts. J is TRBJ2-1 and V is TRBV7-8, with TRBD2 matching 16 bases. The CDR3 runs 15 residues. The V gene's germline CDR1 is SGHVS and CDR2 FQNEAQ. V trimming: 3 bases; J trimming: 10 bases; junction bases outside the gene matches: 3. CDR3 in amino acids: CASSFTGLAGGEQFF. The CDR3 region has the DNA TGTGCCAGCAGCTTCACGGGACTAGCGGGAGGGGAGCAGTTCTTC. The complete variable domain, with remaining parts taken from reference TRBV7-8 and TRBJ2-1, reads GAGVSQSPRYKVAKRGQDVALRCDPISGHVSLFWYQQALGQGPEFLTYFQNEAQLDKSGLPSDRFFAERPEGSVSTLKIQRTQQEDSAVYLCASSFTGLAGGEQFFGPGTRLTVL.